One T cell receptor beta chain is described in this entry. Its antigen is currently unknown. The data are from a study of response to subunit inactivated influenza vaccine. Study results and caveats: Few new T cells, the authors suggested, are recruited by each seasonal influenza vaccination.

TCRdb independently ran MiXCR on the RT-PCR reads; one entry per CDR3 protein. The sample has over 750,000 distinct CDR3 sequences, 20% to 25% seen once. The sequenced sample was PBMCs from blood, obtained approximately 5 days after vaccination. This clonotype originated in a man in his fifties or sixties who received an inactivated influenza vaccine.

The CDR3 protein is CASSLVGNTQYF. DNA for the CDR3: TGTGCCAGCAGCTTAGTGGGGAACACGCAGTATTTT. V gene TRBV5-6 combines with J gene TRBJ2-3, with unresolved D. The CDR3 is 12 residues long. V lost 2 bases, J lost 9 bases, and 10 bases lay in between. Germline lookup yields CDR1 SGHDT and CDR2 YYEEEE.